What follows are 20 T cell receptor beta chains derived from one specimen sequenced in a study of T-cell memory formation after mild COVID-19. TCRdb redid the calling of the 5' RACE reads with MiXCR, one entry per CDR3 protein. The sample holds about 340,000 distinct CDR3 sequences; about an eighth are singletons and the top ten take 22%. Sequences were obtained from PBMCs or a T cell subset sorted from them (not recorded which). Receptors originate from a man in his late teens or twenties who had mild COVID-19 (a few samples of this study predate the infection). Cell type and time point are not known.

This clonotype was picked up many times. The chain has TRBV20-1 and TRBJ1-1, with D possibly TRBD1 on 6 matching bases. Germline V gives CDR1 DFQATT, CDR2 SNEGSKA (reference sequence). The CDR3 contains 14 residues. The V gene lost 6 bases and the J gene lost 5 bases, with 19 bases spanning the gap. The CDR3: CSALGQGKKTEAFF. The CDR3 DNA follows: TGCAGTGCACTGGGGCAGGGGAAGAAAACTGAAGCTTTCTTT.

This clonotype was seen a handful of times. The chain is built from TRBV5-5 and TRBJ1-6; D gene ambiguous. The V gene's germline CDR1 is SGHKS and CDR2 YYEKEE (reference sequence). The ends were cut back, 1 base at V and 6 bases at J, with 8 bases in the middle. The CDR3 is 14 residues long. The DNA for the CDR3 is TGTGCCAGCAGCTTGCATGGAGGTAATTCACCCCTCCACTTT. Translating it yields CASSLHGGNSPLHF.

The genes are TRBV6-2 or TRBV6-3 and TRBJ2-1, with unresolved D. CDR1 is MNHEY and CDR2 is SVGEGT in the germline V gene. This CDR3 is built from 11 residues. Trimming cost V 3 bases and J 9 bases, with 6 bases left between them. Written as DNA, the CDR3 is TGTGCCAGCAGTTATGACCGTGAGCAGTTCTTC. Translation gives CASSYDREQFF.

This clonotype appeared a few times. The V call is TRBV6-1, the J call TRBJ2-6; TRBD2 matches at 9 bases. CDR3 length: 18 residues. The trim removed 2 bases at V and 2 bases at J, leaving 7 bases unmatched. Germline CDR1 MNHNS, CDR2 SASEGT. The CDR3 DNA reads TGTGCCAGCAGTGAACGGAGCGGGGGGCCAACTGGGGCCAACGTCCTGACTTTC. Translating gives CASSERSGGPTGANVLTF.

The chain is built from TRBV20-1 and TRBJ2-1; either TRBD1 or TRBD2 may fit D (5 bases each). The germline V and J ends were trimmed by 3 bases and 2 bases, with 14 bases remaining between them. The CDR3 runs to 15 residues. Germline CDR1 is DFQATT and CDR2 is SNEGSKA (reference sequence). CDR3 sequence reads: CSARGPSGAYNEQFF. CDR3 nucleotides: TGCAGTGCTAGGGGGCCCTCCGGGGCCTACAATGAGCAGTTCTTC.

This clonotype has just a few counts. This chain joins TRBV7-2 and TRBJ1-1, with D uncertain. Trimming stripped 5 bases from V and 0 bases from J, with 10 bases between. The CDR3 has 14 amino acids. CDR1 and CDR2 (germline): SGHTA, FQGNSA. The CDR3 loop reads CASSPHQMNTEAFF. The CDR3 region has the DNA TGTGCCAGCAGCCCACATCAGATGAACACTGAAGCTTTCTTT.

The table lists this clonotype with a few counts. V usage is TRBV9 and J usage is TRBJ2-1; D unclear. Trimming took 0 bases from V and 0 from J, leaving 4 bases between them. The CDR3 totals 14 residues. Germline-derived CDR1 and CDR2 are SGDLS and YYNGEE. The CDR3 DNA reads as TGTGCCAGCAGCGTAGGTAGCTCCTACAATGAGCAGTTCTTC. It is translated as CASSVGSSYNEQFF. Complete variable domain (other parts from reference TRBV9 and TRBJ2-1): DSGVTQTPKHLITATGQRVTLRCSPRSGDLSVYWYQQSLDQGLQFLIQYYNGEERAKGNILERFSAQQFPDLHSELNLSSLELGDSALYFCASSVGSSYNEQFFGPGTRLTVL.

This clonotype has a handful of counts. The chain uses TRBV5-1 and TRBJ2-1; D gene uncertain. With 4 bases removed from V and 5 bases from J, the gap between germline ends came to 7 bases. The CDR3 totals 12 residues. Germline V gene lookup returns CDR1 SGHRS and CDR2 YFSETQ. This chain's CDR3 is CASSPEDNEQFF. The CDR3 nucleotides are TGCGCCAGCAGCCCTGAAGACAATGAGCAGTTCTTC.

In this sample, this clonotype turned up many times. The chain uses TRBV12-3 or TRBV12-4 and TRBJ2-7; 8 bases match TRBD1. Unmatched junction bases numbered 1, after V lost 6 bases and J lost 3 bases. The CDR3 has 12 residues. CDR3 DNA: TGTGCCAGCAGCGGGACAGGCTACGAGCAGTACTTC. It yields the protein CASSGTGYEQYF.

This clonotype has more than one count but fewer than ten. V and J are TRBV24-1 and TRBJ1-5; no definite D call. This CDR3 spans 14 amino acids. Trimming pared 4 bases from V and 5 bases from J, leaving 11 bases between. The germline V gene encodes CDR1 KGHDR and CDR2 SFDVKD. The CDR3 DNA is TGTGCCACCAGTGACCCGAGCGGCGATCAGCCCCAGCATTTT. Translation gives CATSDPSGDQPQHF.

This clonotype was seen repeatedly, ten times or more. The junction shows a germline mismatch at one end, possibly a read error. CDR3 sequence: CASSLGNREHQYF. In DNA, the CDR3 is TGTGCTAGCAGCTTAGGGAACAGAGAGCACCAGTACTTC. The genes are TRBV7-7 and TRBJ2-5, with no clear D. This CDR3 comprises 13 residues. CDR1 is SSHAT and CDR2 is FNYEAQ in the germline V gene (reference sequence).

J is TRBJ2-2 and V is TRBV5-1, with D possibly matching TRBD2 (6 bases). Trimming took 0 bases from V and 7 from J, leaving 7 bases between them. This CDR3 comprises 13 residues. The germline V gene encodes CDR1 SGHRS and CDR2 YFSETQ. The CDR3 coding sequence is TGCGCCAGCAGCTTGGAGACTAGCGGGGAGCTGTTTTTT. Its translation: CASSLETSGELFF.

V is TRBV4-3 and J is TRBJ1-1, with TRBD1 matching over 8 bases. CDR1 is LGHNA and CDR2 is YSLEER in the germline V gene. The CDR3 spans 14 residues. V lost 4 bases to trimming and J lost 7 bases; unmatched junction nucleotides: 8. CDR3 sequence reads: CASSPDRVAVEAFF. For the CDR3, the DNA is TGCGCCAGCAGCCCGGACAGGGTAGCAGTTGAAGCTTTCTTT.

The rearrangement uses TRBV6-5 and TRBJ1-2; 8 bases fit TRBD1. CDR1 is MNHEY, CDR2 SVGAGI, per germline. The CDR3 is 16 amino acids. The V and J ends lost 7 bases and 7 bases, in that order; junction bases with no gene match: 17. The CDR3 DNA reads TGTGCCAGCACCAGTCAGGGGGCGTATGTCGGGAGTGGCTACACCTTC. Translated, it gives CASTSQGAYVGSGYTF.

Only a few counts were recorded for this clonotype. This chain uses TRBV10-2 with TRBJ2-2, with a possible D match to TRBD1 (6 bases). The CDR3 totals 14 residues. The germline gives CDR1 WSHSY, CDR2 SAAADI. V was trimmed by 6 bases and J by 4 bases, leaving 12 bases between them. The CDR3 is CASRIAQGTGELFF. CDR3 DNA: TGCGCCAGCAGAATCGCACAGGGCACCGGGGAGCTGTTTTTT.

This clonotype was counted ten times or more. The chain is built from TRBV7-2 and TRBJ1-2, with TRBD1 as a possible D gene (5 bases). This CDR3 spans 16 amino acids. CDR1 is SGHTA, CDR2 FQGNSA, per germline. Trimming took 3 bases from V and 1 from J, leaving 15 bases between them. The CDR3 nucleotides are TGTGCCAGCAGCTTTGCTGGGAGGGGTAATAACTATGGCTACACCTTC. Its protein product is CASSFAGRGNNYGYTF.

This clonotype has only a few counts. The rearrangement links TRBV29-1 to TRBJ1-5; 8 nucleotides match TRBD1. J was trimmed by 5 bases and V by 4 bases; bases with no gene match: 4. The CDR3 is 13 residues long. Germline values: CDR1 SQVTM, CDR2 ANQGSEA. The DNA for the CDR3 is TGCAGCGTTGCAGGGGGCTTCGATCAGCCCCAGCATTTT. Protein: CSVAGGFDQPQHF.

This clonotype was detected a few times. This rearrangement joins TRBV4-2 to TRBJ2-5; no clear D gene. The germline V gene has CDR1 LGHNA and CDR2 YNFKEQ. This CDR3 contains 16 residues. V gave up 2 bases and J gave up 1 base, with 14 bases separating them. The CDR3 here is CASSQFGAKTQETQYF. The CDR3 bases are TGTGCCAGCAGCCAATTCGGAGCAAAGACCCAAGAGACCCAGTACTTC.

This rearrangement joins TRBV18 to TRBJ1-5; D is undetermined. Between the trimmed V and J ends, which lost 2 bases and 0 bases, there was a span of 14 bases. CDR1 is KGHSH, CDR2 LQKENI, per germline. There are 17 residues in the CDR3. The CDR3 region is CASSPNSGGYSNQPQHF. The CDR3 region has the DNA TGTGCCAGCTCACCAAACTCGGGAGGATATAGCAATCAGCCCCAGCATTTT.

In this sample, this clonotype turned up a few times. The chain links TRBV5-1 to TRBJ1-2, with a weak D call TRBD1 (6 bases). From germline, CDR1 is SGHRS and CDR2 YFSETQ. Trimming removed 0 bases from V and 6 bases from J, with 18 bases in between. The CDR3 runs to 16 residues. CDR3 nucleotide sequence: TGCGCCAGCAGCTTGGGGCCAGGGGAGAACCTTCATGGCTACACCTTC. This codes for CASSLGPGENLHGYTF.